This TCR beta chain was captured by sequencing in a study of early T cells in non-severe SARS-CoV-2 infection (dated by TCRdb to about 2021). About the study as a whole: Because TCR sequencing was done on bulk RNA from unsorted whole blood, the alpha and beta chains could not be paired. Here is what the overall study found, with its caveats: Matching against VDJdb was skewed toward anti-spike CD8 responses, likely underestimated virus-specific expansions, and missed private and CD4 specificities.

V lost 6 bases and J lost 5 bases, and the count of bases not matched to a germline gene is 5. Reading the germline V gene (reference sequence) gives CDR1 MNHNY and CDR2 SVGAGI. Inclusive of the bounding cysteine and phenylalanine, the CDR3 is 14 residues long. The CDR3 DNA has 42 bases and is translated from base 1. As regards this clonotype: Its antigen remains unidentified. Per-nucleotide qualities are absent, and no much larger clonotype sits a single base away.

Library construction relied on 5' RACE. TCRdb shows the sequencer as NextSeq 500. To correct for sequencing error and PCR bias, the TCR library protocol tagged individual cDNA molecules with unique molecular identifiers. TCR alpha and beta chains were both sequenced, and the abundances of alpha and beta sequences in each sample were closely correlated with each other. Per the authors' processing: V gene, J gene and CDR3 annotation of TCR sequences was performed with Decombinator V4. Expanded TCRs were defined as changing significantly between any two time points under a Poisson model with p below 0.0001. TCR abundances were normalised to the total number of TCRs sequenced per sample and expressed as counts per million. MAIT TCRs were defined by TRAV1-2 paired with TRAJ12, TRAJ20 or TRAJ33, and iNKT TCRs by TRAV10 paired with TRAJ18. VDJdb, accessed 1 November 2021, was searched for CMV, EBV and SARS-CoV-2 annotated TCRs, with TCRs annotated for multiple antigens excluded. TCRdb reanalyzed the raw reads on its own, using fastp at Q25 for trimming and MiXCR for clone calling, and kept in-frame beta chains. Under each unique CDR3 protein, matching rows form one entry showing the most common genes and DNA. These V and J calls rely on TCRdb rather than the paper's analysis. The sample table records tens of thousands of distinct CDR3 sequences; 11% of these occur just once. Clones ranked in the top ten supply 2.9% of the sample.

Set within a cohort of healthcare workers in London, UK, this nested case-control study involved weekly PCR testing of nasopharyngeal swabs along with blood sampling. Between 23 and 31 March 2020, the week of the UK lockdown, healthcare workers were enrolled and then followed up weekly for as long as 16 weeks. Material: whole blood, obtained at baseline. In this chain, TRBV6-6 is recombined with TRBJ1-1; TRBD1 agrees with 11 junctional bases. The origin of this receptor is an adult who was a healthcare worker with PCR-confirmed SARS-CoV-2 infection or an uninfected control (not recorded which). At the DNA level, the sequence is TGTGCCAGCAGGTACGGGACAGGGGGAACTGAAGCTTTCTTT. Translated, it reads CASRYGTGGTEAFF.